These 13 T cell receptor beta chains originate from one sample sequenced in a study of blood T cell repertoires in COVID-19. The protocol was immunoSEQ multiplex PCR, while the TCRdb copy is restricted to in-frame clones and leaves out a portion. The profile shows hundreds of thousands of clones, approximately 86% of them singletons. Input material: PBMCs or T cells enriched from blood (not recorded which). All receptors derive from a woman in her 40s with acute COVID-19.

This clone was recorded a few times. The chain is built from TRBV19 and TRBJ2-1; no definite D call. This CDR3 has 15 residues. Germline CDR1 LNHDA, CDR2 SQIVND (reference sequence). Trimming took off 8 bases at V and 0 bases at J, with 14 bases between the two ends. The CDR3 DNA reads as TGTGCCAGTGCTAGACTGGCCCTCTCCTACAATGAGCAGTTCTTC. As protein: CASARLALSYNEQFF.

V gene TRBV24-1 combines with J gene TRBJ1-4, with 8 bases aligning to TRBD1. This CDR3 has 14 residues. The V segment lost 5 bases and the J segment 5 bases; nucleotides outside the gene matches: 3. In germline, CDR1 is KGHDR, CDR2 SFDVKD. The CDR3: CATSGTGRNEKLFF. The CDR3 nucleotides read TGTGCCACCAGTGGGACAGGGAGGAATGAAAAACTGTTTTTT.

The chain recombines TRBV11-2 with TRBJ1-1; D gene uncertain. Germline lookup yields CDR1 SGHAT and CDR2 FQNNGV. V lost 5 bases and J 0 bases, leaving 16 bases between the germline ends. The CDR3 extends over 16 amino acids. The CDR3 nucleotides are TGTGCCAGCAGCCTACCCCCGGAGCCCCTGAACACTGAAGCTTTCTTT. As protein: CASSLPPEPLNTEAFF. Using reference TRBV11-2 and TRBJ1-1 for the parts outside the CDR3, the full variable domain is EAGVAQSPRYKIIEKRQSVAFWCNPISGHATLYWYQQILGQGPKLLIQFQNNGVVDDSQLPKDRFSAERLKGVDSTLKIQPAKLEDSAVYLCASSLPPEPLNTEAFFGQGTRLTVV.

The genes are TRBV7-2 and TRBJ1-4; D gene uncertain. Germline CDR1 and CDR2: SGHTA and FQGNSA. This CDR3 contains 16 residues. V was pared by 1 base and J by 2 bases, with 11 bases between. The CDR3 DNA is TGTGCCAGCAGCTTAGAGGCCGGACTTACTAATGAAAAACTGTTTTTT. It specifies CASSLEAGLTNEKLFF.

The gene calls are TRBV6-5 and TRBJ1-5; D possibly corresponds to TRBD1 (6 bases). Trimming removed 9 bases from V and 5 bases from J, with 14 bases in between. CDR1 and CDR2 (germline): MNHEY, SVGAGI. The CDR3 spans 13 residues. The CDR3 nucleotides read TGTGCCAGTAGAGCGGGGGCTTATCAGCCCCAGCATTTT. It translates to CASRAGAYQPQHF.

This clone was detected only a few times. The CDR3 DNA reads as TGTGCCAGCAGCGAAACAGGGGGTAATGAAAAACTGTTTTTT. Protein product: CASSETGGNEKLFF. This chain connects TRBV9 to TRBJ1-4; 8 positions match TRBD1. Germline trimming cut 3 bases from V and 4 bases from J; bases unmatched to any gene: 2. Germline V lookup: CDR1 SGDLS, CDR2 YYNGEE. The CDR3 spans 14 residues. Drawing the rest from reference TRBV9 and TRBJ1-4, the complete variable domain is DSGVTQTPKHLITATGQRVTLRCSPRSGDLSVYWYQQSLDQGLQFLIQYYNGEERAKGNILERFSAQQFPDLHSELNLSSLELGDSALYFCASSETGGNEKLFFGSGTQLSVL.

This chain connects TRBV30 to TRBJ2-5; D possibly corresponds to TRBD1 (6 bases). Per the germline V gene, CDR1 is GTSNPN and CDR2 is SVGIG (reference sequence). This CDR3 is 14 amino acids long. The V gene lost 0 bases and the J gene lost 2 bases, with 10 bases spanning the gap. CDR3 nucleotide sequence: TGTGCCTGGAGTGTACAGGGTTGGCAAGAGACCCAGTACTTC. Protein: CAWSVQGWQETQYF.

This rearrangement joins TRBV6-6 to TRBJ2-3; TRBD2 matches at 9 bases. This CDR3 region has 13 residues. Germline CDR1 MNHNY, CDR2 SVGAGI (reference sequence). Trimming cost V 8 bases and J 4 bases; bases outside gene matches: 4. The CDR3 region is CASEAGGPDTQYF. The CDR3 coding sequence is TGTGCCAGCGAGGCGGGAGGGCCAGATACGCAGTATTTT.

This rearrangement joins TRBV28 to TRBJ2-1, with D tentatively TRBD2 (6 bases). Germline V gene lookup returns CDR1 MDHEN and CDR2 SYDVKM. The CDR3 runs to 14 residues. V dropped 9 bases and J dropped 5 bases, with 17 bases sitting between them. The CDR3 region is CASSEAGRHNEQFF. The CDR3 coding sequence is TGTGCCAGTTCCGAGGCGGGAAGACACAATGAGCAGTTCTTC.

The rearrangement links TRBV7-3 to TRBJ2-2; 7 bases line up with TRBD1. The germline CDR1 and CDR2 sequences are SGHTA and FQGTGA. The V gene end was trimmed by 9 bases and the J gene end by 3 bases; junction bases not matched to a gene: 7. The CDR3 has 14 residues. The CDR3 is CASGRQGDTGELFF. DNA for the CDR3: TGTGCCAGTGGGCGGCAGGGGGACACCGGGGAGCTGTTTTTT.

This clone was counted between two and nine times. CDR3 loop: CATSDSRAGQFF. CDR3 nucleotides: TGTGCCACCAGTGATTCCAGGGCCGGGCAGTTCTTC. The J gene is TRBJ2-1, the V gene TRBV24-1; D may be TRBD1 (5 bases). The CDR3 consists of 12 residues. The germline CDR1 and CDR2 sequences are KGHDR and SFDVKD. Trimming took off 2 bases at V and 12 bases at J, with 10 bases between the two ends.

This clone has just a few counts. The chain recombines TRBV5-4 with TRBJ1-2, with TRBD1 matching 9 bases. The V gene's germline CDR1 is SGHNT and CDR2 YYREEE (reference sequence). The CDR3 consists of 14 residues. Trimming removed 0 bases from V and 3 bases from J; junction bases left unmatched: 0. The CDR3 region has the DNA TGTGCCAGCAGCTTGGGGGACAGGGACTATGGCTACACCTTC. It translates to CASSLGDRDYGYTF.

CDR3 protein: CASSFGGSTDTQYF. CDR3 coding DNA: TGCGCCAGCAGCTTCGGCGGTAGCACAGATACGCAGTATTTT. V and J are TRBV5-1 and TRBJ2-3; unclear D gene. Between the trimmed V and J ends, which lost 2 bases and 0 bases, there was a span of 7 bases. CDR1 is SGHRS and CDR2 is YFSETQ in the germline V gene. This CDR3 is built from 14 residues.